Listed below are T cell receptor beta chains from one sample, sequenced in a study of blood T cell repertoires in COVID-19. Produced via immunoSEQ multiplex PCR; TCRdb's table is partial and in-frame only. The sample includes under 300,000 clones, 85% to 95% of them seen just once. Input material: peripheral blood. These receptors were collected from a young man with COVID-19, enrolled during active disease. Both conserved end residues are part of each CDR3. The order of the fields is D gene, V gene, J gene, clone size, CDR3 DNA, CDR3 protein. D genes are given only for firm matches. Clone size is not always given. Where it is, it says once, few, many or a class for expanded clones.

D: NA; V: TRBV5-4; J: TRBJ2-7; size: NA; DNA: TGTGCCAGCAGCTTGGGGGGGGACTTATCCTACGAGCAGTACTTC; CDR3: CASSLGGDLSYEQYF
D: NA; V: TRBV25-1; J: TRBJ1-3; size: NA; DNA: TGTGCCAGCAGCTTAGGTGAGGGAACGTCTGGAAACACCATATATTTT; CDR3: CASSLGEGTSGNTIYF
D: TRBD1; V: TRBV11-2; J: TRBJ2-7; size: few; DNA: TGTGCCAGCAGCCCGAACAGGGGGCTGTCCTACGAGCAGTACTTC; CDR3: CASSPNRGLSYEQYF
D: TRBD2; V: TRBV5-6; J: TRBJ2-7; size: NA; DNA: TGTGCCAGCAGCCAGACTAGCGGGTACGAGCAGTACTTC; CDR3: CASSQTSGYEQYF
D: NA; V: TRBV6-5; J: TRBJ2-3; size: NA; DNA: TGTGCCAGCAGTTATACGCAGGGGCGCGATACGCAGTATTTT; CDR3: CASSYTQGRDTQYF
D: NA; V: TRBV19; J: TRBJ1-1; size: once; DNA: TGTGCCAGTAGTATTTCGGACAGCTACACTGAAGCTTTCTTT; CDR3: CASSISDSYTEAFF
D: NA; V: TRBV12-3/TRBV12-4; J: TRBJ1-1; size: NA; DNA: TGTGCCAGCAGCCCCGGGAACACTGAAGCTTTCTTT; CDR3: CASSPGNTEAFF
D: NA; V: TRBV6-5; J: TRBJ1-3; size: NA; DNA: TGTGCCAGCAGTTACTCGACGGGATCTGGAAACACCATATATTTT; CDR3: CASSYSTGSGNTIYF
D: TRBD1; V: TRBV19; J: TRBJ1-2; size: once; DNA: TGTGCCAGTAGTAGAGCAGGGGGGTATGGCTACACCTTC; CDR3: CASSRAGGYGYTF
D: TRBD1; V: TRBV5-4; J: TRBJ1-1; size: NA; DNA: TGTGCCAGCAGCTTGGACCCCAGGGGGTATTCTGAAGCTTTCTTT; CDR3: CASSLDPRGYSEAFF
D: TRBD2; V: TRBV18; J: TRBJ2-3; size: NA; DNA: TGTGCCAGCTCAGGGTCAAGCGGGGGAGGCACAGATACGCAGTATTTT; CDR3: CASSGSSGGGTDTQYF
D: NA; V: TRBV6-1; J: TRBJ2-1; size: once; DNA: TGTGCCAGCAGTGAAATTACTCCAACTTTCAACAATGAGCAGTTCTTC; CDR3: CASSEITPTFNNEQFF
D: TRBD1; V: TRBV10-3; J: TRBJ1-5; size: NA; DNA: TGTGCCATCAGTGAGACCGTTAGGGACAGGGGGCTCAATCAGCCCCAGCATTTT; CDR3: CAISETVRDRGLNQPQHF
D: TRBD2; V: TRBV7-9; J: TRBJ2-5; size: NA; DNA: TGTGCCAGCAGCTTAACCTCCGGGACTAGGATGGAGACCCAGTACTTC; CDR3: CASSLTSGTRMETQYF